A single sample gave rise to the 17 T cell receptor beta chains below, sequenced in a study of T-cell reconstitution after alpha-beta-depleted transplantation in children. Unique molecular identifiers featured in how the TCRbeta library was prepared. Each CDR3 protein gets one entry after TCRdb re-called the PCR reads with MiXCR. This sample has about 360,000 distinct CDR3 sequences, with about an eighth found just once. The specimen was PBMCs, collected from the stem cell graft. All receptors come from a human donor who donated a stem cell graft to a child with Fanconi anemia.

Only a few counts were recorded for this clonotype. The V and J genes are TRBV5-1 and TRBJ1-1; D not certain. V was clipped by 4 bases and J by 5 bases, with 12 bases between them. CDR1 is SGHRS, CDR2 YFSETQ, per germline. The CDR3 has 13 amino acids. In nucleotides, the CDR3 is TGCGCCAGCAGCGATCCCAGCGAGACTGAAGCTTTCTTT. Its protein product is CASSDPSETEAFF.

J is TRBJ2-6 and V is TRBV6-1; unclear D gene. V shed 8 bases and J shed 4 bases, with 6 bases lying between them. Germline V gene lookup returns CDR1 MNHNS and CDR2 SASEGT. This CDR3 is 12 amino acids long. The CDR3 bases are TGTGCCAGCGGCCACGGGGCCAACGTCCTGACTTTC. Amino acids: CASGHGANVLTF.

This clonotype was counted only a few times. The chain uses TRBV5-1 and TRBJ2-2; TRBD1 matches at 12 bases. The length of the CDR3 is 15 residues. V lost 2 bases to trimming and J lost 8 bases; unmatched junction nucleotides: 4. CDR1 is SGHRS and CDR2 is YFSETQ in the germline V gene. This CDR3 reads CASSFGTGGAGELFF. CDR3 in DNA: TGCGCCAGCAGCTTCGGGACAGGGGGCGCGGGGGAGCTGTTTTTT.

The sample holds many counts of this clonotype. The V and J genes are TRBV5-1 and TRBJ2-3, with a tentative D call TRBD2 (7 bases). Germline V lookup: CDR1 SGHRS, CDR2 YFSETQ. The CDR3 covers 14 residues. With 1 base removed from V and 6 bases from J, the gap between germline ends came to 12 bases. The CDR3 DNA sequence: TGCGCCAGCAGCTTGACGGGGGGCCTGGATACGCAGTATTTT. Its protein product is CASSLTGGLDTQYF.

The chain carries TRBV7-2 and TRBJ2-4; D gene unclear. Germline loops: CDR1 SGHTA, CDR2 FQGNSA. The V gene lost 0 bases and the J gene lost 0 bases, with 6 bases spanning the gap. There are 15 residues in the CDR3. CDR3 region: CASSLAALAKNIQYF. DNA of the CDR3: TGTGCCAGCAGCTTAGCCGCCCTAGCCAAAAACATTCAGTACTTC.

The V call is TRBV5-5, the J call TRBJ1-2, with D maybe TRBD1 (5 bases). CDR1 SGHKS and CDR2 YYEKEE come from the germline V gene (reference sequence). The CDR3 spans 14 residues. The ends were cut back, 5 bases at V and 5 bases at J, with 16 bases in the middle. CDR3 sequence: CASSPGGTPYGYTF. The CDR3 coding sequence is TGTGCCAGCAGTCCGGGGGGGACGCCTTATGGCTACACCTTC.

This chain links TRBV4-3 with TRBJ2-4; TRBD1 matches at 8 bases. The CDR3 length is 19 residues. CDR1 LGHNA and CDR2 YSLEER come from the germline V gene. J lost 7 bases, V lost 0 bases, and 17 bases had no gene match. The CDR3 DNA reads TGCGCCAGCAGCCAAGATCTAAGGGACAGGTTTTTTGGGGGTAACATTCAGTACTTC. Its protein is CASSQDLRDRFFGGNIQYF.

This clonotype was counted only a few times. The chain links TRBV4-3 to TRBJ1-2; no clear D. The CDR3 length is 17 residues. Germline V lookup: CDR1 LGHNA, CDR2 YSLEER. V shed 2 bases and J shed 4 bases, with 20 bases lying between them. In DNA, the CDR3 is TGCGCCAGCAGCCAATTGTTGTGGAGTGTCGGTGGCTATGGCTACACCTTC. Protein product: CASSQLLWSVGGYGYTF.

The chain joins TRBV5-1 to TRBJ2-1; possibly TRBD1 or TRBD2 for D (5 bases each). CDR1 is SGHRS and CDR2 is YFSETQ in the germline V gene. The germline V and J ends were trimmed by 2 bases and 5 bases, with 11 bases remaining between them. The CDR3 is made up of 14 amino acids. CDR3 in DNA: TGCGCCAGCAGCTTCCGGGACCCACACAATGAGCAGTTCTTC. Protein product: CASSFRDPHNEQFF.

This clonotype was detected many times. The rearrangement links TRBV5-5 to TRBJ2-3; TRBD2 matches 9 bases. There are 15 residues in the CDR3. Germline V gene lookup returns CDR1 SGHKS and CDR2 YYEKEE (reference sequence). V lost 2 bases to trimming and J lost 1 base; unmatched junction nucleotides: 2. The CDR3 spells CASSFAGGGTDTQYF. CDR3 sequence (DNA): TGTGCCAGCAGCTTTGCGGGGGGGGGCACAGATACGCAGTATTTT.

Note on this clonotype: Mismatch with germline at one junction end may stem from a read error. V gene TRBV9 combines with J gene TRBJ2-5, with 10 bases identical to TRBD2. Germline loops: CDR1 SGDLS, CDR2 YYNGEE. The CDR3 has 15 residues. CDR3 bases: TGTGCCAGCAGCGTAGGGGTAGCGGGGGGTGAGACCGAGTACTTC. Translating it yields CASSVGVAGGETEYF.

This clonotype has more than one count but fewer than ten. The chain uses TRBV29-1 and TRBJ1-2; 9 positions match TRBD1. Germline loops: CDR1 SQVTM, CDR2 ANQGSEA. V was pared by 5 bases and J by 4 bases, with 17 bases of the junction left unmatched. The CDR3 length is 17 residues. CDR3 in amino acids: CSVFGALDRGNFYGYTF. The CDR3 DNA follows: TGCAGCGTTTTTGGGGCTCTCGACAGGGGGAATTTCTATGGCTACACCTTC.

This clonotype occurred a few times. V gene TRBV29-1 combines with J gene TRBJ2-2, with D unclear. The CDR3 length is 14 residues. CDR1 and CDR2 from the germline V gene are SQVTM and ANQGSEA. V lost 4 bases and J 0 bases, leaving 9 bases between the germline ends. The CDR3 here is CSVVVPPNTGELFF. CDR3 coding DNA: TGCAGCGTTGTGGTACCCCCGAACACCGGGGAGCTGTTTTTT.

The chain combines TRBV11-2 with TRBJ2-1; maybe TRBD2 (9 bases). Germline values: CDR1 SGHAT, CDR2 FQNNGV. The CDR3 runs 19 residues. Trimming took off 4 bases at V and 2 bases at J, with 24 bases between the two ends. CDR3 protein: CASSSPSGGAGGAYNEQFF. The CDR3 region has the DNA TGTGCCAGCAGCTCGCCCTCAGGGGGCGCGGGGGGGGCCTACAATGAGCAGTTCTTC. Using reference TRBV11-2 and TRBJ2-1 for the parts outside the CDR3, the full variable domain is EAGVAQSPRYKIIEKRQSVAFWCNPISGHATLYWYQQILGQGPKLLIQFQNNGVVDDSQLPKDRFSAERLKGVDSTLKIQPAKLEDSAVYLCASSSPSGGAGGAYNEQFFGPGTRLTVL.

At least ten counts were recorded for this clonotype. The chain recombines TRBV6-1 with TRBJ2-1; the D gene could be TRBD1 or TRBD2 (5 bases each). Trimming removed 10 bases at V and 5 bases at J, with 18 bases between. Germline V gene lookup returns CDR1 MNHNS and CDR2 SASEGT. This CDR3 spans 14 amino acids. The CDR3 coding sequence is TGTGCCACCCAAGAAAGCGGACAAAACAATGAGCAGTTCTTC. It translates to CATQESGQNNEQFF.

For the CDR3, the DNA is TGTGCCATCAGTCTAGCGGGGCGCACAGATACGCAGTATTTT. This gives the protein CAISLAGRTDTQYF. This rearrangement joins TRBV10-3 to TRBJ2-3; 9 bases match TRBD2. Germline assignment: CDR1 ENHRY and CDR2 SYGVKD. This CDR3 has 14 amino acids. After removal of 5 bases from V and 1 base from J, the junction contained 1 base not matched to a gene.

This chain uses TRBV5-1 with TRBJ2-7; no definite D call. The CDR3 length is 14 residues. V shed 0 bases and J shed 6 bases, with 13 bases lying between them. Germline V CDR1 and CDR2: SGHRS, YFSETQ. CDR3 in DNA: TGCGCCAGCAGCTTGGTAGAGGCCTACGGCGAGCAGTACTTC. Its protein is CASSLVEAYGEQYF.